The T cell receptor beta chain described here comes from a study of blood T cell repertoires in COVID-19. This clone came up once. This CDR3 contains 17 residues. Germline V gives CDR1 LGHNA, CDR2 YSLEER. After removal of 4 bases from V and 4 bases from J, the junction contained 12 bases not matched to a gene. The protocol was immunoSEQ multiplex PCR, while the TCRdb copy is restricted to in-frame clones and leaves out a portion. The sample includes a few hundred thousand clones, about 90% of them seen just once. The Seattle patients joined while their infection was active and were tracked longitudinally afterward.

Sequencing used peripheral blood. The receptor comes from a woman aged 55-70 years with COVID-19, enrolled during active disease. This chain uses TRBV4-3 with TRBJ2-7; TRBD1 matches 11 bases. CDR3 nucleotide sequence: TGCGCCAGCAGCCTTACGTACCGGGGACAGGGGGTATACGAGCAGTACTTC. Residues: CASSLTYRGQGVYEQYF.